Many counts were recorded for the clone carrying this TCR beta chain. TCRdb analysed the RT-PCR reads with MiXCR anew, one entry per CDR3 protein. The sample shows fewer than 95,000 distinct CDR3 sequences, approximately 5.2% of them seen only once. The V end was cut by 2 bases, the J end by 2 bases, with 3 bases between. CDR3 length: 11 amino acids. From germline, CDR1 is DFQATT and CDR2 SNEGSKA (reference sequence). This entry is derived from a study of patients and donors after allogeneic stem cell transplantation. The chain joins TRBV20-1 to TRBJ2-5; the D is unclear. This TCR was sampled from a human donor who was either an allogeneic HSCT recipient or a stem cell or donor lymphocyte infusion donor (not recorded which). It is not recorded whose cells these are; they may come from a transplant donor. Sequenced input: blood, either unsorted or a sorted T cell fraction (not recorded which). CDR3: CSARRQETQYF. Written as DNA, the CDR3 is TGCAGTGCTAGAAGACAAGAGACCCAGTACTTC.